This TCR beta chain was recovered during a study of post-analysis software for immune sequencing data. Note on this clonotype: Its specificity is unknown.

Study-level findings and limits: Four or five TRBV segments, TRBV5-6, TRBV5-1 and TRBV20-1 among them, were found more frequent in patients than controls. Comparison with controls showed significantly lower normalized Chao1 diversity in multiple sclerosis patients.

TCR beta cDNA libraries included unique molecular identifiers. TCRdb re-derived calls from the PCR reads in MiXCR, one entry per CDR3 protein. There are 350,000 to 500,000 distinct CDR3 sequences in the sample; approximately 39% occur only once, and roughly 8.2% lies in the top ten. Trimming removed 1 base at V and 7 bases at J, with 23 bases between. Germline-derived CDR1 and CDR2 are DFQATT and SNEGSKA (reference sequence). The CDR3 totals 17 residues. The sample consisted of blood. The receptor's source is a girl under 10 years old with multiple sclerosis. The V and J genes are TRBV20-1 and TRBJ2-1; a weak D match, TRBD1 (5 bases). This CDR3 reads CSARVDKDIESWNEQFF. CDR3 nucleotide sequence: TGCAGTGCTAGAGTAGATAAGGACATAGAATCGTGGAATGAGCAGTTCTTC.